This is a list of T cell receptor beta chains from one sample in a study of beta chain features in type 1 diabetes. Profiled with immunoSEQ multiplex PCR; TCRdb holds only in-frame clones, not every one. Of hundreds of thousands of clones listed, roughly an eighth were seen once; the top ten hold 0.035% to 0.04%. Source material: naive CD4+ T cells from blood. The receptor source for this set is a young man with type 1 diabetes. Each CDR3 is given with its conserved first and last residue. The order of the fields is J gene, V gene, D gene, clone size, CDR3 DNA, CDR3 protein. D genes are given only for firm matches. Not every row has a clone size; where given, it reads once, few, many or a size class.

j_call: TRBJ1-4; v_call: TRBV7-9; d_call: -; clone_size: -; cdr3_nt: TGTGCCAGCAGCTTGATGGCGGCTAATGAAAAACTGTTTTTT; cdr3_aa: CASSLMAANEKLFF
j_call: TRBJ1-3; v_call: TRBV6-6; d_call: -; clone_size: few; cdr3_nt: TGTGCCAGCAGTTCCCGGGGGGACTCTGGAAACACCATATATTTT; cdr3_aa: CASSSRGDSGNTIYF
j_call: TRBJ1-4; v_call: TRBV9; d_call: -; clone_size: -; cdr3_nt: TGTGCCAGCAGCGTAGCCCCGGACCCGACGGGAAAACTGTTTTTT; cdr3_aa: CASSVAPDPTGKLFF
j_call: TRBJ2-3; v_call: TRBV7-2; d_call: -; clone_size: few; cdr3_nt: TGTGCCAGCAGCTCCCCGGGTGATACGCAGTATTTT; cdr3_aa: CASSSPGDTQYF
j_call: TRBJ2-1; v_call: TRBV5-1; d_call: -; clone_size: -; cdr3_nt: TGCGCCAGCAGCTTGGAACTAGGCCGAAATGAGCAGTTCTTC; cdr3_aa: CASSLELGRNEQFF
j_call: TRBJ1-1; v_call: TRBV30; d_call: -; clone_size: few; cdr3_nt: TGTGCCCGTCACAGGATGGCCTCTGAAGCTTTCTTT; cdr3_aa: CARHRMASEAFF
j_call: TRBJ2-7; v_call: TRBV14; d_call: -; clone_size: -; cdr3_nt: TGTGCCAGCAGCAGATTACAGGAAGCGAAGCAGTACTTC; cdr3_aa: CASSRLQEAKQYF
j_call: TRBJ1-1; v_call: TRBV10-2; d_call: -; clone_size: -; cdr3_nt: TGCGCCAGCAGTGAGTTAGTCCAGGTCGCTGAAGCTTTCTTT; cdr3_aa: CASSELVQVAEAFF
j_call: TRBJ2-7; v_call: TRBV23-1; d_call: -; clone_size: -; cdr3_nt: TGCGCCAGCAGTCAACCCGCGTTTCACGAGCAGTACTTC; cdr3_aa: CASSQPAFHEQYF
j_call: TRBJ2-1; v_call: TRBV10-3; d_call: TRBD2; clone_size: -; cdr3_nt: TGTGCCATCAGTGAGTCGATGGGTCGAATGGGAGGGACCTACAATGAGCAGTTCTTC; cdr3_aa: CAISESMGRMGGTYNEQFF
j_call: TRBJ2-4; v_call: TRBV5-4; d_call: TRBD2; clone_size: -; cdr3_nt: TGTGCCAGCAGCGGCATCAGGGAGGGACTAGCCAAAAACATTCAGTACTTC; cdr3_aa: CASSGIREGLAKNIQYF
j_call: TRBJ2-5; v_call: TRBV11-2; d_call: TRBD1; clone_size: -; cdr3_nt: TGTGCCAGCAGGATGCGCAGGGGGCTGGAGACCCAGTACTTC; cdr3_aa: CASRMRRGLETQYF
j_call: TRBJ1-1; v_call: TRBV5-4; d_call: -; clone_size: -; cdr3_nt: TGTGCCAGCAGCCGGGGACAAACGAACACTGAAGCTTTCTTT; cdr3_aa: CASSRGQTNTEAFF
j_call: TRBJ2-1; v_call: TRBV18; d_call: -; clone_size: -; cdr3_nt: TGTGCCAGCTCACCACCGGACCTACAGTACCAGTTCTTC; cdr3_aa: CASSPPDLQYQFF
j_call: TRBJ1-4; v_call: TRBV30; d_call: -; clone_size: -; cdr3_nt: TGTGCCTGGAGTGTCCCTCCTCTCGAAAAACTGTTTTTT; cdr3_aa: CAWSVPPLEKLFF
j_call: TRBJ2-1; v_call: TRBV28; d_call: TRBD2; clone_size: few; cdr3_nt: TGTGCCAGCAGGCCCACTAGCGGGGGTCGCAATGAGCAGTTCTTC; cdr3_aa: CASRPTSGGRNEQFF
j_call: TRBJ1-1; v_call: TRBV7-9; d_call: TRBD1; clone_size: few; cdr3_nt: TGTGCCAGCAACAACTTCCGGGACAGGGGTTCTGAAGCTTTCTTT; cdr3_aa: CASNNFRDRGSEAFF
j_call: TRBJ2-2; v_call: TRBV12-5; d_call: TRBD2; clone_size: -; cdr3_nt: TGTGCTAGTGGTTTGGGGCGGACTAGCGGGATGGACGGGGAGCTGTTTTTT; cdr3_aa: CASGLGRTSGMDGELFF
j_call: TRBJ2-1; v_call: TRBV6-5; d_call: -; clone_size: -; cdr3_nt: TGTGCCAGCCGCTTCCAGGGCCATGAGGGAAATGAGCAGTTCTTC; cdr3_aa: CASRFQGHEGNEQFF
j_call: TRBJ2-1; v_call: TRBV6-1; d_call: -; clone_size: -; cdr3_nt: TGTGCCAGCACGGTTTACGATGAGCAGTTCTTC; cdr3_aa: CASTVYDEQFF
j_call: TRBJ2-1; v_call: TRBV30; d_call: TRBD2; clone_size: few; cdr3_nt: TGTGCCTGGAGTTTCGCTAGCGGGAGGGCCGTCGAAAGAAATGAGCAGTTCTTC; cdr3_aa: CAWSFASGRAVERNEQFF
j_call: TRBJ2-1; v_call: TRBV5-1; d_call: TRBD2; clone_size: -; cdr3_nt: TGCGCCAGCCAGGCGGGAGTGGACAATGAGCAGTTCTTC; cdr3_aa: CASQAGVDNEQFF
j_call: TRBJ1-6; v_call: TRBV4-2; d_call: -; clone_size: -; cdr3_nt: TGTGCCAGCAGCCGCGATGCGGCGGGATCACCCCTCCACTTT; cdr3_aa: CASSRDAAGSPLHF
j_call: TRBJ1-2; v_call: TRBV4-3; d_call: TRBD1; clone_size: few; cdr3_nt: TGCGCCAGCAGCCAAGCCGGACAGGGCTATGGCTACACCTTC; cdr3_aa: CASSQAGQGYGYTF
j_call: TRBJ2-2; v_call: TRBV7-3; d_call: -; clone_size: few; cdr3_nt: TGTGCCAGCAGCTTAACCTCAAACACCGGGGAGCTGTTTTTT; cdr3_aa: CASSLTSNTGELFF
j_call: TRBJ1-1; v_call: TRBV10-2; d_call: TRBD1; clone_size: -; cdr3_nt: TGCGCCAGCAGTGACGCAGGGGGCACTGAAGCTTTCTTT; cdr3_aa: CASSDAGGTEAFF
j_call: TRBJ2-2; v_call: TRBV6-1; d_call: -; clone_size: -; cdr3_nt: TGTGCCAGCAGTGAAGGTTCAGCGAACACCGGGGAGCTGTTTTTT; cdr3_aa: CASSEGSANTGELFF
j_call: TRBJ1-1; v_call: TRBV10-3; d_call: -; clone_size: -; cdr3_nt: TGTGCCATCAGTGACCTCAAGGGGGGCACTGAAGCTTTCTTT; cdr3_aa: CAISDLKGGTEAFF
j_call: TRBJ2-1; v_call: TRBV5-6; d_call: -; clone_size: -; cdr3_nt: TGTGCCAGCAGCTTTCCTCCAGGGACACCGAGCTCCTACAATGAGCAGTTCTTC; cdr3_aa: CASSFPPGTPSSYNEQFF
j_call: TRBJ1-2; v_call: TRBV6-6; d_call: -; clone_size: -; cdr3_nt: TGTGCCAGCATCCCCGAAGGGGGTGTCGGCTATGGCTACACCTTC; cdr3_aa: CASIPEGGVGYGYTF
j_call: TRBJ2-5; v_call: TRBV18; d_call: TRBD2; clone_size: -; cdr3_nt: TGTGCCAGCTCACCCCGGACTAGCGGGGAGACCCAGTACTTC; cdr3_aa: CASSPRTSGETQYF
j_call: TRBJ2-5; v_call: TRBV11-1; d_call: -; clone_size: -; cdr3_nt: TGTGCCAGCAACCGGGGCGGAGGGGAGACCCAGTACTTC; cdr3_aa: CASNRGGGETQYF
j_call: TRBJ2-3; v_call: TRBV7-3; d_call: -; clone_size: -; cdr3_nt: TGTGCCAGCAGCTTGCGACAGAGCACAGATACGCAGTATTTT; cdr3_aa: CASSLRQSTDTQYF
j_call: TRBJ2-5; v_call: TRBV7-6; d_call: TRBD2; clone_size: -; cdr3_nt: TGTGCCAGCAGCCAACAGCGGGGGGCGATTACAGAGACCCAGTACTTC; cdr3_aa: CASSQQRGAITETQYF
j_call: TRBJ2-7; v_call: TRBV7-7; d_call: -; clone_size: -; cdr3_nt: TGTGCTAGCAGCTTAAGGGCCTACGAGCAGTACTTC; cdr3_aa: CASSLRAYEQYF
j_call: TRBJ1-4; v_call: TRBV20-1; d_call: -; clone_size: few; cdr3_nt: TGCAGTGCTAGAGATGAAAAACTGTTTTTT; cdr3_aa: CSARDEKLFF
j_call: TRBJ1-1; v_call: TRBV30; d_call: TRBD1; clone_size: -; cdr3_nt: TGTGCCTGGAGTTCCGGACAGGGAGGTGAAGCTTTCTTT; cdr3_aa: CAWSSGQGGEAFF
j_call: TRBJ2-4; v_call: TRBV7-9; d_call: TRBD1; clone_size: -; cdr3_nt: TGTGCCAGCAGTCGGGACAGGGTGGTCAAAAACATTCAGTACTTC; cdr3_aa: CASSRDRVVKNIQYF
j_call: TRBJ2-7; v_call: TRBV5-1; d_call: -; clone_size: -; cdr3_nt: TGCGCCAGCAGCACTGACGGGATCTCCTACGAGCAGTACTTC; cdr3_aa: CASSTDGISYEQYF
j_call: TRBJ1-5; v_call: TRBV4-3; d_call: TRBD1; clone_size: few; cdr3_nt: TGCGCCAGCAGCCAGGGACAGGGTAGCAATCAGCCCCAGCATTTT; cdr3_aa: CASSQGQGSNQPQHF
j_call: TRBJ2-1; v_call: TRBV4-2; d_call: TRBD2; clone_size: -; cdr3_nt: TGTGCCAGCAGCCAAGAGGCTAGCGGTCGTGGTGAGCAGTTCTTC; cdr3_aa: CASSQEASGRGEQFF
j_call: TRBJ1-2; v_call: TRBV10-3; d_call: -; clone_size: few; cdr3_nt: TGTGCCATCAGGGTGGCCACAGGGTATGGCTACACCTTC; cdr3_aa: CAIRVATGYGYTF
j_call: TRBJ2-3; v_call: TRBV30; d_call: TRBD1; clone_size: -; cdr3_nt: TGTGCCTGGGGGGGACAGTACACAGATACGCAGTATTTT; cdr3_aa: CAWGGQYTDTQYF
j_call: TRBJ1-1; v_call: TRBV30; d_call: -; clone_size: -; cdr3_nt: TGTGCCTGGAGTGGGGATAGGGGAGCAGCTTTCTTT; cdr3_aa: CAWSGDRGAAFF
j_call: TRBJ2-1; v_call: TRBV29-1; d_call: -; clone_size: -; cdr3_nt: TGCAGCGTTACAAGGATGAGTGAGCAGTTCTTC; cdr3_aa: CSVTRMSEQFF
j_call: TRBJ1-3; v_call: TRBV6-5; d_call: -; clone_size: few; cdr3_nt: TGTGCCAGCAGTTACTCGGCTGGGTCCGGAAACACCATATATTTT; cdr3_aa: CASSYSAGSGNTIYF
j_call: TRBJ2-1; v_call: TRBV5-1; d_call: TRBD2; clone_size: -; cdr3_nt: TGCGCCAGCAGCTTGTTTTGGGAGGGGAATGAGCAGTTCTTC; cdr3_aa: CASSLFWEGNEQFF
j_call: TRBJ2-3; v_call: TRBV29-1; d_call: -; clone_size: few; cdr3_nt: TGCAGCGTTGGTGGGGACACAGATACGCAGTATTTT; cdr3_aa: CSVGGDTDTQYF
j_call: TRBJ2-5; v_call: TRBV5-6; d_call: -; clone_size: -; cdr3_nt: TGTGCCAGCAGCTTGGCACAGGGTCAAGAGACCCAGTACTTC; cdr3_aa: CASSLAQGQETQYF
j_call: TRBJ2-7; v_call: TRBV5-1; d_call: -; clone_size: -; cdr3_nt: TGCGCCAGCAGCTTGTCTCAGGTCGGCGAGCAGTACTTC; cdr3_aa: CASSLSQVGEQYF